This TCR beta chain is drawn from a study of early T cells in non-severe SARS-CoV-2 infection. Study context: Bulk RNA isolated from unsorted whole blood underwent sequencing; chains were not paired. Study results and limitations: CD4 and private specificities were missed by VDJdb matching, which favored anti-spike CD8 responses.

V gave up 4 bases and J gave up 13 bases, with 15 bases separating them. The CDR3 has 12 amino acids. From germline, CDR1 is SGDLS and CDR2 YYNGEE. At least ten counts were recorded for this clonotype. Its specificity is unknown. TCRdb re-called the 5' RACE reads with MiXCR, one entry per CDR3 protein. The repertoire has 75,000 to 90,000 distinct CDR3 sequences, about 10% of them found once; the top ten carry approximately 8%. The sequenced sample was whole blood, obtained at baseline. The chain has TRBV9 and TRBJ2-1; D may be TRBD2 (6 bases). This TCR was sampled from an adult who was a healthcare worker with PCR-confirmed SARS-CoV-2 infection or an uninfected control (not recorded which). CDR3 sequence: CASSPSGLSQFF. DNA for the CDR3: TGTGCCAGCAGCCCAAGCGGGCTATCTCAGTTCTTC.